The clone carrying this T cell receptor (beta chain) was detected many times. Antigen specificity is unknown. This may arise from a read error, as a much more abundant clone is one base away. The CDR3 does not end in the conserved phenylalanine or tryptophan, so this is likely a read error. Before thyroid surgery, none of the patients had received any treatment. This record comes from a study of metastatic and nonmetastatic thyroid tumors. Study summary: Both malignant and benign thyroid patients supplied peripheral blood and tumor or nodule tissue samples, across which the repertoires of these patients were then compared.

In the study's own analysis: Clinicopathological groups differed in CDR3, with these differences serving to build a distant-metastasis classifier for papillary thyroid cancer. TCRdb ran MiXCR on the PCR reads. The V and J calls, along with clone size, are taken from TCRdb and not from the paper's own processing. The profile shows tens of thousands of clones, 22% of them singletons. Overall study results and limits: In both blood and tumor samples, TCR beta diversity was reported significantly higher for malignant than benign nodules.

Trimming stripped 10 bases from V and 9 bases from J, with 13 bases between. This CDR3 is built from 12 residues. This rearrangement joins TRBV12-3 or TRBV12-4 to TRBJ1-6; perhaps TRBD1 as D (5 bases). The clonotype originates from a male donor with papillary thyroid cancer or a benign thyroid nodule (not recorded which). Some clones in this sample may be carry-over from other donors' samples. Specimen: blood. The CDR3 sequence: CANTREGSPLHL. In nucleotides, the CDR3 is TGTGCCAATACCAGGGAGGGTTCACCCCTCCACCTT.